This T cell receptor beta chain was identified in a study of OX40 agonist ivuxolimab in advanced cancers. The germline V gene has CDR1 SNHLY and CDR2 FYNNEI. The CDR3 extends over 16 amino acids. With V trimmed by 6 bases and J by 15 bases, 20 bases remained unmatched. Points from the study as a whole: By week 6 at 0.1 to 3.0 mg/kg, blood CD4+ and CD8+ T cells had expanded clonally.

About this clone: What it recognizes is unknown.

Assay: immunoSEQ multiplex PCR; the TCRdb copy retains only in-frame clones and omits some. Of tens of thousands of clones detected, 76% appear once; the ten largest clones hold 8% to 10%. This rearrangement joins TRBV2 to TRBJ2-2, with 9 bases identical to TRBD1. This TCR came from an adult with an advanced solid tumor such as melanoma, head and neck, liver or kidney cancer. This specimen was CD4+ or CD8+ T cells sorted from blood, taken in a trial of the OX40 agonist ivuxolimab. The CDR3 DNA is TGTGCCAGCAGGGACAGGGGCGCGTCGGAAGGGGGTCCTTTGTTTTTT. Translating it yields CASRDRGASEGGPLFF.